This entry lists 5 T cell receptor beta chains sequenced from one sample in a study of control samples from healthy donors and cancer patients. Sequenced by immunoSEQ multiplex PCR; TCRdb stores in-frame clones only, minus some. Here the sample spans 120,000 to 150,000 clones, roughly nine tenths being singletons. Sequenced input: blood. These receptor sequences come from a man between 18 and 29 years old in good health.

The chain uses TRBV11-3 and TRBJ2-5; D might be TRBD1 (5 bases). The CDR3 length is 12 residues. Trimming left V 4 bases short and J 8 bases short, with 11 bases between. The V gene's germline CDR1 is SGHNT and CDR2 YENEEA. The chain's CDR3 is CASSSAGSTQYF. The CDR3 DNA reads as TGTGCCAGCAGCTCAGCAGGGTCTACCCAGTACTTC. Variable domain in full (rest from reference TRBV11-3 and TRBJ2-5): EAGVVQSPRYKIIEKKQPVAFWCNPISGHNTLYWYLQNLGQGPELLIRYENEEAVDDSQLPKDRFSAERLKGVDSTLKIQPAELGDSAVYLCASSSAGSTQYFGPGTRLLVL.

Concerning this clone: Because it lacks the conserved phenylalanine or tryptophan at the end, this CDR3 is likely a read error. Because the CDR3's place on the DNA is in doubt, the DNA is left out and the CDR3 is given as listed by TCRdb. CDR3 residues: CASSLYVVQ. This chain links TRBV5-1 with TRBJ2-6; the DNA was not compared with TRBD1, the D call given in the table. The germline CDR1 and CDR2 sequences are SGHRS and YFSETQ. The CDR3 extends over 9 residues, inclusive of both ends.

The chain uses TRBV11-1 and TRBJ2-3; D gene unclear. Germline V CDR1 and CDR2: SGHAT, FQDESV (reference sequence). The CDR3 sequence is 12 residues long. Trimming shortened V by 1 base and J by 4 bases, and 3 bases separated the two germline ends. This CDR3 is CASSLVADTQYF. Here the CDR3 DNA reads TGTGCCAGCAGCTTAGTTGCAGATACGCAGTATTTT.

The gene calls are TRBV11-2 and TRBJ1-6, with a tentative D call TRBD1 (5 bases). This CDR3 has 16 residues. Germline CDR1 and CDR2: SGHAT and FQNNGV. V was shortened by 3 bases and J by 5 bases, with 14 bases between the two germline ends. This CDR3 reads CASSFPGGGDNSPLHF. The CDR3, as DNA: TGTGCCAGCAGCTTTCCTGGGGGGGGTGATAATTCACCCCTCCACTTT.

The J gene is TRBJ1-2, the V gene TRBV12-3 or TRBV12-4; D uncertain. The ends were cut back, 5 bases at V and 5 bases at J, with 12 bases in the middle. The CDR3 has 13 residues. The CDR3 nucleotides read TGTGCCAGCAGTCGAGAGGTGATTTATGGCTACACCTTC. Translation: CASSREVIYGYTF.